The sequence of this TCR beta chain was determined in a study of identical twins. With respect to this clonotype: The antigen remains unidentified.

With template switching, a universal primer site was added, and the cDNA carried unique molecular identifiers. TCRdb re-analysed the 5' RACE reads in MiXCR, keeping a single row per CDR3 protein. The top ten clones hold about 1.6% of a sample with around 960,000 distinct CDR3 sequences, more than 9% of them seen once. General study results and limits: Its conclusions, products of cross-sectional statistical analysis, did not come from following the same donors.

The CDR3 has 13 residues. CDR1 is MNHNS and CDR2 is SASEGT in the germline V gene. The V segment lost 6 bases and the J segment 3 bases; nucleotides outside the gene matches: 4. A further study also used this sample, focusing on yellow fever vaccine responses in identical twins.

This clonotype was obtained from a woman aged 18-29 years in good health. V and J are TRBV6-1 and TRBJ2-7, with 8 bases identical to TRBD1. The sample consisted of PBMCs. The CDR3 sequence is CASRRQGLYEQYF. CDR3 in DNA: TGTGCCAGCAGGCGACAGGGGCTCTACGAGCAGTACTTC.